Listed here are 24 T cell receptor beta chains from one sample, sequenced in a study of cytomegalovirus exposure and HLA in healthy donors. PCR employed 60 Vbeta and 13 Jbeta primers. This table comes from immunoSEQ multiplex PCR, and its TCRdb copy is limited to in-frame clones, with some not included. The table lists roughly 120,000 clones, 70% to 80% of them singletons. The sample taken for sequencing was PBMCs. These receptor sequences come from a man aged 35 to 55 in good health and CMV-seronegative.

The chain links TRBV7-2 to TRBJ1-1; 10 nucleotides align to TRBD1. The CDR3 totals 14 residues. From germline, CDR1 is SGHTA and CDR2 FQGNSA. J was trimmed by 3 bases and V by 8 bases; bases with no gene match: 6. The CDR3, as DNA: TGTGCCAGCGGACAGGGGGTAGGCTACACTGAAGCTTTCTTT. It is translated as CASGQGVGYTEAFF.

V usage is TRBV6-5 and J usage is TRBJ1-5, with D unresolved. V was shortened by 1 base and J by 6 bases, with 10 bases between the two germline ends. The CDR3 sequence is 14 residues long. Germline lookup yields CDR1 MNHEY and CDR2 SVGAGI. The CDR3 DNA reads TGTGCCAGCAGTTACTGGCAGGATGGTCAGCCCCAGCATTTT. Translation: CASSYWQDGQPQHF.

Concerning this clone itself: One end of the junction varies from germline; a read error may be responsible. Other DNA sequences within the sample encode an identical CDR3. V usage is TRBV2 and J usage is TRBJ2-3; 9 bases align to TRBD1. Per germline, CDR1 SNHLY and CDR2 FYNNEI. This CDR3 region has 15 residues. The CDR3 nucleotides are TGTGCCAGCAGAGAAGGACAGGGGTACACAGATACGCAGTATTTT. As protein: CASREGQGYTDTQYF.

The rearrangement joins TRBV7-8 to TRBJ2-5; TRBD1 matches 11 bases. J was trimmed by 4 bases and V by 4 bases; bases with no gene match: 8. This CDR3 has 16 residues. CDR1 and CDR2 (germline): SGHVS, FQNEAQ. The CDR3 DNA follows: TGTGCCAGCAGCTACCCCTGGACAGGGGGCACAGAGACCCAGTACTTC. This translates into CASSYPWTGGTETQYF.

This chain uses TRBV28 with TRBJ1-5; no clear D gene. Germline CDR1 MDHEN, CDR2 SYDVKM. The CDR3 runs to 12 residues. V lost 6 bases to trimming and J lost 2 bases, with 5 bases between them. CDR3 loop: CASRPGNQPQHF. The CDR3 DNA is TGTGCCAGCAGACCAGGCAATCAGCCCCAGCATTTT.

This chain uses TRBV19 with TRBJ1-5; maybe TRBD1 (5 bases). V lost 7 bases, J lost 6 bases, and 19 bases lay in between. This CDR3 spans 15 amino acids. In germline, CDR1 is LNHDA, CDR2 SQIVND (reference sequence). The CDR3 sequence: CASMGGWGLGQPQHF. CDR3 bases: TGTGCCAGTATGGGAGGATGGGGGTTGGGTCAGCCCCAGCATTTT.

In this sample, this clone turned up a few times. V usage is TRBV5-1 and J usage is TRBJ2-1; TRBD2 aligns across 9 bases. CDR3 length: 14 amino acids. V shed 4 bases and J 4 bases; nucleotides not matched to a gene: 3. Looked up from germline, CDR1 is SGHRS and CDR2 is YFSETQ. DNA of the CDR3: TGCGCCAGCAGCGCGGGGGGGGTATACAATGAGCAGTTCTTC. Protein sequence: CASSAGGVYNEQFF.

CDR3 sequence reads: CASSLNGQGGRGNEKLFF. In DNA, the CDR3 is TGTGCCAGCAGCTTGAATGGACAGGGGGGTCGTGGTAATGAAAAACTGTTTTTT. The J gene is TRBJ1-4, the V gene TRBV5-6; 10 bases agree with TRBD1. The J segment lost 4 bases and the V segment lost 1 base, leaving 10 bases of the junction unmatched. Germline loops: CDR1 SGHDT, CDR2 YYEEEE. This CDR3 spans 18 amino acids.

This chain links TRBV5-6 with TRBJ1-2, with TRBD1 matching 7 bases. Trimming at V came to 2 bases and at J to 4 bases, leaving 14 bases not matched to a gene. CDR1 and CDR2 (germline): SGHDT, YYEEEE. The CDR3 is made up of 17 amino acids. The CDR3 region is CASSLYRLRDSFYGYTF. DNA of the CDR3: TGTGCCAGCAGCTTATACCGTCTGAGGGACAGCTTCTATGGCTACACCTTC.

The chain has TRBV7-3 and TRBJ2-2; a possible D gene is TRBD1 (5 bases). CDR1 is SGHTA, CDR2 FQGTGA, per germline. The CDR3 is 16 residues long. V lost 2 bases, J lost 4 bases, and 14 bases lay in between. CDR3 loop: CASSLAFVRGTGELFF. The CDR3 DNA is TGTGCCAGCAGCTTAGCATTTGTAAGGGGCACCGGGGAGCTGTTTTTT.

The chain couples TRBV7-2 to TRBJ2-1; D is unclear. Germline CDR1 SGHTA, CDR2 FQGNSA. Between the trimmed V and J ends, which lost 3 bases and 6 bases, there was a span of 9 bases. This CDR3 comprises 13 residues. The CDR3 here is CASSFFTRNEQFF. The CDR3 DNA sequence: TGTGCCAGCAGCTTTTTTACTCGCAATGAGCAGTTCTTC.

The V gene is TRBV5-1, the J gene TRBJ1-2, with D possibly TRBD1 on 5 matching bases. This CDR3 contains 14 residues. Between the trimmed V and J ends, which lost 4 bases and 7 bases, there was a span of 17 bases. Germline V gene data show CDR1 as SGHRS and CDR2 as YFSETQ. The CDR3 bases are TGCGCCAGCAGCGCCTCGGGAGGGGATCGTGGCTACACCTTC. Protein: CASSASGGDRGYTF.

The rearrangement uses TRBV30 and TRBJ2-5, with a possible D match to TRBD1 (8 bases). The DNA end is more similar to TRBJ2-7, so the J call may be wrong. This CDR3 has 13 amino acids. Germline values: CDR1 GTSNPN, CDR2 SVGIG (reference sequence). Written as DNA, the CDR3 is TGTGCCTGGAGTGTAACAGGGGGGGGCGAGCAGTACTTC. Translating gives CAWSVTGGGEQYF.

The chain uses TRBV29-1 and TRBJ2-1; D is unresolved. V shed 3 bases and J shed 9 bases, with 12 bases lying between them. The CDR3 contains 12 residues. Germline V gene lookup returns CDR1 SQVTM and CDR2 ANQGSEA. DNA for the CDR3: TGCAGCGTTGACCCCGTTTCGGGTGAGCAGTTCTTC. Amino acids: CSVDPVSGEQFF.

This chain joins TRBV25-1 and TRBJ1-1; D is unclear. Germline loops: CDR1 MGHDK, CDR2 SYGVNS. The CDR3 runs 14 residues. V lost 4 bases, J lost 1 base, and 10 bases lay in between. The CDR3 DNA sequence: TGTGCCAGCAGTGTTAGCCCTGCGAACACTGAAGCTTTCTTT. Translated: CASSVSPANTEAFF.

The V call is TRBV9, the J call TRBJ2-5; 7 bases map to TRBD1. Trimming removed 4 bases from V and 2 bases from J; junction bases left unmatched: 5. The CDR3 has 14 amino acids. Germline CDR1 and CDR2: SGDLS and YYNGEE. The CDR3 region has the DNA TGTGCCAGCAGCCAAACCAGGGGGCAAGAGACCCAGTACTTC. Translating it yields CASSQTRGQETQYF.

This clone was found a few times. The chain has TRBV7-3 and TRBJ2-7; 9 bases are shared with TRBD2. The ends lost 0 bases at V and 4 bases at J; junction bases unmatched: 4. This CDR3 contains 15 residues. Germline assignment: CDR1 SGHTA and CDR2 FQGTGA. In DNA, the CDR3 is TGTGCCAGCAGCTTAACTAGCGGGGGAGAGTACGAGCAGTACTTC. Translating it yields CASSLTSGGEYEQYF.

This clone was detected a few times. The chain joins TRBV27 to TRBJ1-4; D is unclear. Germline V CDR1 and CDR2: MNHEY, SMNVEV (reference sequence). This CDR3 comprises 16 residues. Trimming cost V 6 bases and J 3 bases, with 17 bases left between them. The CDR3: CASSPVAFTANEKLFF. The CDR3 DNA reads as TGTGCCAGCAGCCCCGTTGCCTTCACAGCTAATGAAAAACTGTTTTTT.

The rearrangement uses TRBV30 and TRBJ2-1, with D unresolved. CDR1 and CDR2 (germline): GTSNPN, SVGIG (reference sequence). With 4 bases removed from V and 7 bases from J, the gap between germline ends came to 11 bases. The CDR3 is 12 amino acids. The CDR3 here is CAWISFGNEQFF. Here the CDR3 DNA reads TGTGCCTGGATATCCTTCGGGAATGAGCAGTTCTTC.

In nucleotides, the CDR3 is TGTGCCAGCAGCGGCTACAGGGTTGAGAACACCGGGGAGCTGTTTTTT. Translating gives CASSGYRVENTGELFF. The chain couples TRBV9 to TRBJ2-2, with D possibly TRBD1 on 6 matching bases. Germline V lookup: CDR1 SGDLS, CDR2 YYNGEE. The germline V and J ends were trimmed by 3 bases and 1 base, with 13 bases remaining between them. CDR3 length: 16 amino acids.

This clone was seen only once. V usage is TRBV11-1 and J usage is TRBJ2-7; tentatively, D is TRBD2 (5 bases). Germline V gene lookup returns CDR1 SGHAT and CDR2 FQDESV (reference sequence). The CDR3 is 13 amino acids. V was cut by 1 base and J by 4 bases, with 8 bases left in between. The CDR3 bases are TGTGCCAGCAGCTTAGGGCTAGCTTACGAGCAGTACTTC. Its translation: CASSLGLAYEQYF. Complete variable domain (other parts from reference TRBV11-1 and TRBJ2-7): EAEVAQSPRYKITEKSQAVAFWCDPISGHATLYWYRQILGQGPELLVQFQDESVVDDSQLPKDRFSAERLKGVDSTLKIQPAELGDSAMYLCASSLGLAYEQYFGPGTRLTVT.

The chain joins TRBV19 to TRBJ2-7; 7 bases are shared with TRBD1. Trimming at V came to 6 bases and at J to 6 bases, leaving 5 bases not matched to a gene. CDR3 length: 12 residues. The germline V gene encodes CDR1 LNHDA and CDR2 SQIVND (reference sequence). In DNA form, the CDR3 reads TGTGCCAGTAGCGGGACAGTGGGCGAGCAGTACTTC. Translated: CASSGTVGEQYF.

This clone was seen more than once but under ten times. The chain employs TRBV14 and TRBJ2-2; possibly TRBD1 for D (6 bases). CDR3 length: 15 amino acids. CDR1 and CDR2 (germline): SGHDN, FVKESK. Trimming shortened V by 1 base and J by 1 base, and 7 bases separated the two germline ends. CDR3 region: CASSQVGGNTGELFF. The DNA of the CDR3 is TGTGCCAGCAGCCAAGTAGGGGGGAACACCGGGGAGCTGTTTTTT.

This clone was counted a few times. CDR3 coding DNA: TGCACCAGCAGCCAAGATCAGCGGGGCACAGATACGCAGTATTTT. It encodes CTSSQDQRGTDTQYF. The chain links TRBV1 to TRBJ2-3; TRBD2 is the table's D call and was not checked against the DNA. TRBV1 is a pseudogene locus. CDR3 length: 15 amino acids.